This TCR beta chain was identified during a study of shared clonotypes between healthy human individuals. Study-wide points: Generally, naive subsets came out with larger estimated richness than memory subsets.

This table comes from immunoSEQ multiplex PCR, and its TCRdb copy is limited to in-frame clones, with some not included. The data contain some 1,400,000 clones, more than 95% of them seen just once; the ten biggest clones take up roughly 1.2%. On this clone: The antigen is not known. Other nucleotide sequences from this sample produce the same CDR3.

V was clipped by 2 bases and J by 2 bases, with 8 bases between them. This CDR3 region has 13 residues. Germline V gives CDR1 SGHRS, CDR2 YFSETQ. This chain connects TRBV5-1 to TRBJ2-7; D is unresolved. The sequenced sample consisted of naive CD4+ T cells sorted from blood. This sample's subset: CD45RA+ positively selected. This clonotype was sampled from a man aged 25-45 years in good health. The CDR3 region is CASSLDGAYEQYF. DNA of the CDR3: TGCGCCAGCAGCTTAGACGGAGCCTACGAGCAGTACTTC.